The entry below describes one T cell receptor beta chain. Its antigen is still unknown. This CDR3 spans 14 amino acids. Germline values: CDR1 SGHVS, CDR2 FQNEAQ. Trimming removed 6 bases from V and 4 bases from J, with 12 bases in between. This entry is derived from a study of cytomegalovirus exposure and HLA in healthy donors. Across the study: Early release data held about 85 million unique TCRs from HLA-typed donors. Study-level points and caveats: In an earlier analysis, about 87% or about 30%: the productive usage of most TCR beta V segments.

The PCR had 60 Vbeta and 13 Jbeta primers. Assay: immunoSEQ multiplex PCR; the TCRdb copy retains only in-frame clones and omits some. The sample includes under 150,000 clones, over 75% of them seen just once. The material sequenced was PBMCs. The chain employs TRBV7-8 and TRBJ2-2; the D gene is possibly TRBD2 (5 bases). This receptor was obtained from a young woman in good health and CMV-seronegative. In DNA form, the CDR3 reads TGTGCCAGCAGAGAAAGGGAGTTCACCGGGGAGCTGTTTTTT. Protein: CASREREFTGELFF.